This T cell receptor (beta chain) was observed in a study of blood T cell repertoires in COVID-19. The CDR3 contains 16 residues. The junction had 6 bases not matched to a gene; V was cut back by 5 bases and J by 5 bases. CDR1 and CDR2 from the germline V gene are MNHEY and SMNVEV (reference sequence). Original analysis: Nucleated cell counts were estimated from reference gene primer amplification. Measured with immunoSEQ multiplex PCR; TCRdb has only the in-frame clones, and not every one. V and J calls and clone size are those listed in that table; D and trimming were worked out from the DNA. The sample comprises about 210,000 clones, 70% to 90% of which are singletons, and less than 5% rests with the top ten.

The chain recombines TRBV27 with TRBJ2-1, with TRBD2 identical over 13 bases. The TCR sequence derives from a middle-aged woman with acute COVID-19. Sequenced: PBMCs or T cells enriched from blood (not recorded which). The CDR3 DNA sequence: TGTGCCAGCAGTCCGCGACTAGCGGGAGGAAACAATGAGCAGTTCTTC. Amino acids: CASSPRLAGGNNEQFF.